This paragraph reports one TCR beta chain. The repertoire was sequenced with immunoSEQ multiplex PCR; TCRdb's copy has only in-frame clones and lacks some. Of 5,500 to 6,000 clones in the sample, about four fifths are singletons; the top ten hold about 4.5%. These data belong to a study of somatic mutations in cytotoxic T cells in rheumatoid arthritis. V dropped 5 bases and J dropped 7; count of bases not matched to a gene: 10. The CDR3 is 15 amino acids. Germline lookup yields CDR1 MNHNS and CDR2 SASEGT. This sequence originates from an adult with rheumatoid arthritis. The V and J genes are TRBV6-1 and TRBJ2-1, with 8 nucleotides matching TRBD1. The sample consisted of CD8+ T cells sorted from blood. CDR3 bases: TGTGCCAGCAGTTTGGACAGGGAAGGGATAAATGAGCAGTTCTTC. This sequence encodes CASSLDREGINEQFF.